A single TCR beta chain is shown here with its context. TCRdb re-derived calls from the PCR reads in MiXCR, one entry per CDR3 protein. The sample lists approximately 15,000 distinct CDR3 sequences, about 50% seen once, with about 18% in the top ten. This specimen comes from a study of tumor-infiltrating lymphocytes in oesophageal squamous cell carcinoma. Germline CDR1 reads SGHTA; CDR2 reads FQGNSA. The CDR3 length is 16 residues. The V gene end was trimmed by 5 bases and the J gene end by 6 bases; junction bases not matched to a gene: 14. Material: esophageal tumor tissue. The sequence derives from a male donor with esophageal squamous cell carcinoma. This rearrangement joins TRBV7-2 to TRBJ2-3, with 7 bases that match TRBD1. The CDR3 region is CASSLFRTGSVDTQYF. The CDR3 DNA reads TGTGCCAGCAGCCTTTTTAGGACAGGTTCTGTGGATACGCAGTATTTT.